This entry describes one T cell receptor (beta chain). Profiled with immunoSEQ multiplex PCR; TCRdb holds only in-frame clones, not every one. This sample carries approximately 360,000 clones, around 83% of them seen once, and the ten largest clones take over 4.5%. Ages ranged from roughly 18 to 95 years, with residence in 20 to 30 US areas. This sample is part of a study of blood T cell repertoires in COVID-19. Study background: Acute and convalescent COVID-19 specimens originated in the United States, Italy and Spain.

V was pared by 1 base and J by 9 bases, with 8 bases between. The CDR3 is 12 amino acids. Looked up from germline, CDR1 is SGHRS and CDR2 is YFSETQ. The chain carries TRBV5-1 and TRBJ2-1, with D perhaps TRBD2 (5 bases). Sequencing was performed on PBMCs or T cells enriched from blood (not recorded which). The sequence was collected from a woman aged 45-59 years who had recovered from COVID-19. The CDR3 region has the DNA TGCGCCAGCAGCTTGTACGGGGTTGAGCAGTTCTTC. This translates into CASSLYGVEQFF.